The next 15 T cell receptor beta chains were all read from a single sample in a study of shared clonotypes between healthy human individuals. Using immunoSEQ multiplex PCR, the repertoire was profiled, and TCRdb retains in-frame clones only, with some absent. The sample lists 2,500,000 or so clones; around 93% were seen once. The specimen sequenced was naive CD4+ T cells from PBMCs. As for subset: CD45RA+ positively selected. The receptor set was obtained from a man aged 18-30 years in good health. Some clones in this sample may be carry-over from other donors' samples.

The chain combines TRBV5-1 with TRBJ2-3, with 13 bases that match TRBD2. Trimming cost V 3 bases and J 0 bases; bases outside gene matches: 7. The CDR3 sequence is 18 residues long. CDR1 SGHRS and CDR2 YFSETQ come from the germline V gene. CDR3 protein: CASSSGTSGTISTDTQYF. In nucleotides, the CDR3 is TGCGCCAGCAGCTCAGGGACTAGCGGGACAATTAGCACAGATACGCAGTATTTT.

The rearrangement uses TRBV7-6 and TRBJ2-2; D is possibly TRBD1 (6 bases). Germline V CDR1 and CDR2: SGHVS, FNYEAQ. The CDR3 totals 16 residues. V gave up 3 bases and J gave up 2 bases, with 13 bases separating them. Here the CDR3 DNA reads TGTGCCAGCAGCTTGTTTCGGGACAAAAACACCGGGGAGCTGTTTTTT. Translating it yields CASSLFRDKNTGELFF.

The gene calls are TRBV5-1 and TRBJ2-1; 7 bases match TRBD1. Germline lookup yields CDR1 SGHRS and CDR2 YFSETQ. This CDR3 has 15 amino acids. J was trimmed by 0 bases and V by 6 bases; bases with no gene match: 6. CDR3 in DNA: TGCGCCAGCACCCGAGGACAGGACTCCTACAATGAGCAGTTCTTC. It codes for CASTRGQDSYNEQFF.

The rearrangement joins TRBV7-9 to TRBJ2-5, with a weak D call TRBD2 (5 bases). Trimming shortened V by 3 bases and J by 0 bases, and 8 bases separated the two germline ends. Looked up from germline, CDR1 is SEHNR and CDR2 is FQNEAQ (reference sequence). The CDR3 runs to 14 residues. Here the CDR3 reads CASSLDWDQETQYF. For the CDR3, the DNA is TGTGCCAGCAGCTTGGACTGGGACCAAGAGACCCAGTACTTC.

CDR3 coding DNA: TGTGCCAGCAGCTTAACACCGTGGGGTGCAACTAATGAAAAACTGTTTTTT. Translation: CASSLTPWGATNEKLFF. V usage is TRBV7-9 and J usage is TRBJ1-4; D ambiguous. This CDR3 has 17 amino acids. CDR1 and CDR2 (germline): SEHNR, FQNEAQ (reference sequence). Trimming pared 2 bases from V and 0 bases from J, leaving 13 bases between.

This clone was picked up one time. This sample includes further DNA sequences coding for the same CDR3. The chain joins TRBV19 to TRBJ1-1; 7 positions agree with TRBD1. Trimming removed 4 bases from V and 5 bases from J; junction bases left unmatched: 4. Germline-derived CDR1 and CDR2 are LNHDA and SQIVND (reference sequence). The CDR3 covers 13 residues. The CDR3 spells CASSTTGDTEAFF. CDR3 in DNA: TGTGCCAGTAGTACTACAGGGGATACTGAAGCTTTCTTT. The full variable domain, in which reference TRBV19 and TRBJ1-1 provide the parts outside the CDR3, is DGGITQSPKYLFRKEGQNVTLSCEQNLNHDAMYWYRQDPGQGLRLIYYSQIVNDFQKGDIAEGYSVSREKKESFPLTVTSAQKNPTAFYLCASSTTGDTEAFFGQGTRLTVV.

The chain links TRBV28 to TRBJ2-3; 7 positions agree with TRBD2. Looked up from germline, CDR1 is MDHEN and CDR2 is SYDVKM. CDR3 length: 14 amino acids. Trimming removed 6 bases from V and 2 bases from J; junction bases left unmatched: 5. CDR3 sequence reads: CASSSAGPTDTQYF. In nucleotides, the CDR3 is TGTGCCAGCAGCTCAGCGGGGCCCACAGATACGCAGTATTTT.

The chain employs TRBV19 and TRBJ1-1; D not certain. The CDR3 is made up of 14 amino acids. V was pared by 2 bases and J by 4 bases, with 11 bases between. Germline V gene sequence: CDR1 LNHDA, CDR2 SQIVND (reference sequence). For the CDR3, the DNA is TGTGCCAGTAGTATACTCGGACGCTTCACTGAAGCTTTCTTT. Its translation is CASSILGRFTEAFF.

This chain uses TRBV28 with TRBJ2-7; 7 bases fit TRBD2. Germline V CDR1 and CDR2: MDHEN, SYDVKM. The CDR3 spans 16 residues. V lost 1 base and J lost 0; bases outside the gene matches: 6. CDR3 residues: CASSLSAGGTSYEQYF. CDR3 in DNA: TGTGCCAGCAGTTTATCGGCCGGGGGGACCTCCTACGAGCAGTACTTC.

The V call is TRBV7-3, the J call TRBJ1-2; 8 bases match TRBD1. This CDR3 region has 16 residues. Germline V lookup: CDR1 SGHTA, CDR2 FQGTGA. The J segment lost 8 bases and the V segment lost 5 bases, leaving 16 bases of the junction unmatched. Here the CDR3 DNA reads TGTGCCAGCAGCCCGAGCCCCGGGACAGGTTCGGGCGGCTACACCTTC. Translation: CASSPSPGTGSGGYTF.

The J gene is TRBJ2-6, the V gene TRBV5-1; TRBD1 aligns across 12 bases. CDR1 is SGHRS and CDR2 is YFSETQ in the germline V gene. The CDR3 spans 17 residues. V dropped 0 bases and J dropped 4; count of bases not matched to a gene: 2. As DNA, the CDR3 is TGCGCCAGCAGCTTGGTGGGACAGGGGGCCGGGGCCAACGTCCTGACTTTC. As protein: CASSLVGQGAGANVLTF. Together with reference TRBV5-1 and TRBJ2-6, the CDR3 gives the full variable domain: KAGVTQTPRYLIKTRGQQVTLSCSPISGHRSVSWYQQTPGQGLQFLFEYFSETQRNKGNFPGRFSGRQFSNSRSEMNVSTLELGDSALYLCASSLVGQGAGANVLTFGAGSRLTVL.

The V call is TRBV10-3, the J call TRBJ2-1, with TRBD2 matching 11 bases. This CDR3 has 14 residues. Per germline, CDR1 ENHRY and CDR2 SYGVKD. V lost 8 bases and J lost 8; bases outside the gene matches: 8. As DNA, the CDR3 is TGTGCCATCTTAGCGGGAGGGATATCCGATGAGCAGTTCTTC. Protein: CAILAGGISDEQFF.

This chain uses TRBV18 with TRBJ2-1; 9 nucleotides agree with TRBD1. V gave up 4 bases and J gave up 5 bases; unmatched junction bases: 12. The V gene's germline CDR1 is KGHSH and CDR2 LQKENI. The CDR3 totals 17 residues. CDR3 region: CASSLNQVTGGHNEQFF. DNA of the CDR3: TGTGCCAGCTCACTCAATCAGGTCACAGGGGGCCACAATGAGCAGTTCTTC.

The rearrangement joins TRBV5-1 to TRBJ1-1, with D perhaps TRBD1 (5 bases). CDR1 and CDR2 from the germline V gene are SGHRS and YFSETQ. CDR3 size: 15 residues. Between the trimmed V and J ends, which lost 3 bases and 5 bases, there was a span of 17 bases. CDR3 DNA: TGCGCCAGCAGCTCACCCGGCCTCAGGGAAACTGAAGCTTTCTTT. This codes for CASSSPGLRETEAFF.

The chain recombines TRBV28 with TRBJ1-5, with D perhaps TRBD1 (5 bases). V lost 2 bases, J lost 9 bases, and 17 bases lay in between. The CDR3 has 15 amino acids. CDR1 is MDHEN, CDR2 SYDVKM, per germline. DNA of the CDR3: TGTGCCAGCAGTTTAGGTCTAGGGGCGGGGAGGCCCCAGCATTTT. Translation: CASSLGLGAGRPQHF.